This T cell receptor beta chain was identified during a study of cytomegalovirus exposure and HLA in healthy donors. General study points: TCR beta chains numbering more than 150 were designated cytomegalovirus-associated.

Assay: immunoSEQ multiplex PCR; the TCRdb copy retains only in-frame clones and omits some. This table has roughly 150,000 clones, around 82% appearing once. On this clone itself: Its antigen is not known.

V lost 5 bases and J lost 3; bases outside the gene matches: 5. The CDR3 length is 14 residues. CDR1 and CDR2 from the germline V gene are LNHDA and SQIVND (reference sequence). The TCR comes from a man aged 25 to 45 in good health and CMV-seropositive. The rearrangement uses TRBV19 and TRBJ2-7; 9 bases line up with TRBD1. Source material: PBMCs. CDR3 protein: CASSPGTGFYEQYF. Here the CDR3 DNA reads TGTGCCAGTAGTCCAGGGACAGGGTTCTACGAGCAGTACTTC. The full variable domain, in which reference TRBV19 and TRBJ2-7 provide the parts outside the CDR3, is DGGITQSPKYLFRKEGQNVTLSCEQNLNHDAMYWYRQDPGQGLRLIYYSQIVNDFQKGDIAEGYSVSREKKESFPLTVTSAQKNPTAFYLCASSPGTGFYEQYFGPGTRLTVT.